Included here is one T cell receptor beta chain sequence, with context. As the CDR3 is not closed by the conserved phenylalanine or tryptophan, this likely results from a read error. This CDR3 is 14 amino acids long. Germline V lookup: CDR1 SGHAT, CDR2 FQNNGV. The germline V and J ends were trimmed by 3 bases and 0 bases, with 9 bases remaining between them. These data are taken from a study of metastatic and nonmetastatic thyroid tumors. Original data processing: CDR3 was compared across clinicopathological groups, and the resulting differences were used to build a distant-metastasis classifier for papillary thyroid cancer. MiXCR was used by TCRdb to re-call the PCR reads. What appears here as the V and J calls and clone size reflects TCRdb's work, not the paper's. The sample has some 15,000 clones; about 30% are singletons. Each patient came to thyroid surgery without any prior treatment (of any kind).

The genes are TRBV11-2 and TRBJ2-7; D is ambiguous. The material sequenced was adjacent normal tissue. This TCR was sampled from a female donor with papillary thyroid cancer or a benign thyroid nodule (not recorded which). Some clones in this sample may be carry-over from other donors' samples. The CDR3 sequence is CASSLDPRSYEQYN. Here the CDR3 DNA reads TGTGCCAGCAGCTTGGACCCTCGCTCCTACGAGCAGTACAAC.